The 7 T cell receptor beta chains below were found in one sample sequenced in a study of T cells after posttransplantation cyclophosphamide. TCRdb's table, derived via immunoSEQ multiplex PCR, lists solely in-frame clones and lacks some. The specimen has about 7,500 clones, none found just once. Busulfan-fludarabine conditioning, marrow transplant, and cyclophosphamide on days +3 and +4 were administered. This specimen consisted of PBMCs, obtained after allogeneic stem cell transplant with posttransplant cyclophosphamide. The source is a female patient aged 45 to 65 who received an allogeneic stem cell transplant from a related donor, was CMV-positive, and had no GVHD. Some T cells may be graft donor cells.

In this sample, this clone turned up a few times. This may come from a read error, since a much larger clone is one base off. At the DNA level, this CDR3 is encoded by other sequences in the same sample as well. This rearrangement joins TRBV5-1 to TRBJ2-6; tentatively, D is TRBD1 (6 bases). The CDR3 spans 15 residues. Germline V gene data show CDR1 as SGHRS and CDR2 as YFSETQ. The germline V and J ends were trimmed by 3 bases and 4 bases, with 11 bases remaining between them. In DNA form, the CDR3 reads TGCGCCAGCAGCTCCTACAGGGCGGGGGCCAACGTCCTGACTTTC. It yields the protein CASSSYRAGANVLTF. Full variable domain (outside the CDR3, taken from reference TRBV5-1 and TRBJ2-6): KAGVTQTPRYLIKTRGQQVTLSCSPISGHRSVSWYQQTPGQGLQFLFEYFSETQRNKGNFPGRFSGRQFSNSRSEMNVSTLELGDSALYLCASSSYRAGANVLTFGAGSRLTVL.

There are many counts of this clone. CDR3 in amino acids: CASSPTFGTSASSYNEQFF. The CDR3 bases are TGTGCCAGCAGTCCCACCTTCGGGACTAGCGCGAGCTCCTACAATGAGCAGTTCTTC. V usage is TRBV28 and J usage is TRBJ2-1; 10 nucleotides agree with TRBD2. CDR3 length: 19 amino acids. The V gene's germline CDR1 is MDHEN and CDR2 SYDVKM. The junction had 13 bases not matched to a gene; V was cut back by 5 bases and J by 0 bases.

This clone was observed many times. The V gene is TRBV7-3, the J gene TRBJ1-2; weak D call: TRBD1 (5 bases). CDR1 is SGHTA, CDR2 FQGTGA, per germline. The CDR3 length is 13 residues. Between the trimmed V and J ends, which lost 5 bases and 6 bases, there was a span of 13 bases. The chain's CDR3 is CASSLQGFDGYTF. Here the CDR3 DNA reads TGTGCCAGCAGCCTCCAGGGATTTGATGGCTACACCTTC. Full variable domain (missing parts from reference TRBV7-3 and TRBJ1-2): GAGVSQTPSNKVTEKGKYVELRCDPISGHTALYWYRQSLGQGPEFLIYFQGTGAADDSGLPNDRFFAVRPEGSVSTLKIQRTERGDSAVYLCASSLQGFDGYTFGSGTRLTVV.

The sample holds many counts of this clone. V gene TRBV5-4 combines with J gene TRBJ2-3; maybe TRBD2 (6 bases). The germline V gene encodes CDR1 SGHNT and CDR2 YYREEE (reference sequence). V was trimmed by 5 bases and J by 2 bases, leaving 21 bases between them. The CDR3 totals 17 residues. The CDR3 spells CASRPGGGALITDTQYF. In DNA form, the CDR3 reads TGTGCCAGCAGGCCTGGAGGAGGGGCACTGATCACAGATACGCAGTATTTT.

This clone has at least ten counts. The rearrangement links TRBV11-3 to TRBJ2-1, with TRBD1 matching over 7 bases. The CDR3 contains 16 residues. V shed 2 bases, J shed 1 base, and the junction held 5 bases outside the gene matches. Germline V CDR1 and CDR2: SGHNT, YENEEA. This CDR3 is CASSLPSQGSYNEQFF. CDR3 nucleotide sequence: TGTGCCAGCAGCTTACCTTCACAGGGGTCCTACAATGAGCAGTTCTTC. The full variable domain, completed using reference TRBV11-3 and TRBJ2-1, is EAGVVQSPRYKIIEKKQPVAFWCNPISGHNTLYWYLQNLGQGPELLIRYENEEAVDDSQLPKDRFSAERLKGVDSTLKIQPAELGDSAVYLCASSLPSQGSYNEQFFGPGTRLTVL.

Relative to its sample, this clone is medium-sized. This chain connects TRBV11-3 to TRBJ2-1, with 7 bases lining up with TRBD2. CDR1 is SGHNT, CDR2 YENEEA, per germline. V lost 4 bases to trimming and J lost 7 bases; unmatched junction nucleotides: 10. The CDR3 extends over 15 amino acids. The CDR3 is CASSWGGARDNEQFF. CDR3 coding DNA: TGTGCCAGCAGCTGGGGAGGGGCAAGGGATAATGAGCAGTTCTTC.

This clone came up many times. The chain recombines TRBV15 with TRBJ1-1; TRBD1 matches at 8 bases. The CDR3 contains 20 residues. J gave up 0 bases and V 0 bases, and 15 bases lay outside the gene matches. Germline lookup yields CDR1 LNHNV and CDR2 YYDKDF (reference sequence). The CDR3, as DNA: TGTGCCACCAGCAGAGATTCCAGGGGGCGATGGTTGGAGATGAACACTGAAGCTTTCTTT. This translates into CATSRDSRGRWLEMNTEAFF.